These 25 T cell receptor beta chains share one sample of origin, sequenced in a study of blood T cells in healthy people across ages. A second PCR, run for roughly 7 to 11 cycles, used a sample-barcoded 5' primer plus a J-beta primer mix. TCRdb fed the 5' RACE reads into MiXCR, producing one record per CDR3 protein. The profile shows roughly 700,000 distinct CDR3 sequences, about 30% of them singletons. Sequencing used blood. These receptor sequences come from a woman of 80 years or more in good health.

This clonotype was recorded at least ten times. This chain links TRBV7-2 with TRBJ1-4; D might be TRBD1 (5 bases). The CDR3 covers 14 residues. The germline V gene has CDR1 SGHTA and CDR2 FQGNSA. V lost 5 bases to trimming and J lost 4 bases, with 11 bases between them. The DNA of the CDR3 is TGTGCCAGCAGCGTCCAGGGTTTTAATGAAAAACTGTTTTTT. Translated: CASSVQGFNEKLFF.

The gene calls are TRBV7-9 and TRBJ2-1; 16 nucleotides agree with TRBD2. The CDR3 totals 20 residues. From germline, CDR1 is SEHNR and CDR2 FQNEAQ (reference sequence). V shed 5 bases, J shed 0 bases, and the junction held 10 bases outside the gene matches. This CDR3 reads CASSPTLGLAGGSSYNEQFF. The CDR3 DNA follows: TGTGCCAGCAGCCCCACACTGGGACTAGCGGGGGGGAGCTCCTACAATGAGCAGTTCTTC.

In its sample, this clonotype was seen a few times. This may stem from a read error, because a much larger clone lies one nucleotide away. The gene calls are TRBV20-1 and TRBJ2-5; 11 positions match TRBD1. Germline V gene sequence: CDR1 DFQATT, CDR2 SNEGSKA (reference sequence). The CDR3 contains 12 residues. As DNA, the CDR3 is TGCAGGGCGAAGGGACAGGGGGGCAAGCAGTACTTC. Its translation is CRAKGQGGKQYF.

The CDR3 DNA follows: TGTGCCAGCAGCCTCCGGACAGGGGGCTACACTGAAGCTTTCTTT. As protein: CASSLRTGGYTEAFF. This rearrangement joins TRBV6-2 or TRBV6-3 to TRBJ1-1, with 11 bases matching TRBD1. Germline trimming cut 6 bases from V and 3 bases from J; bases unmatched to any gene: 6. The CDR3 is made up of 15 amino acids. CDR1 and CDR2 (germline): MNHEY, SVGEGT.

The chain combines TRBV7-9 with TRBJ2-5; 7 nucleotides agree with TRBD1. CDR3 length: 17 residues. Germline loops: CDR1 SEHNR, CDR2 FQNEAQ (reference sequence). Losses at the gene ends were 5 bases for V and 5 bases for J; bases not matched to a gene: 17. The CDR3 bases are TGTGCCAGCAGCCGAAACTCTCACAGGGGTTCGCGGGAGACCCAGTACTTC. Protein sequence: CASSRNSHRGSRETQYF.

The chain joins TRBV4-1 to TRBJ1-4, with TRBD1 matching over 8 bases. V lost 0 bases to trimming and J lost 7 bases; unmatched junction nucleotides: 7. Germline loops: CDR1 MGHRA, CDR2 YSYEKL. The CDR3 has 16 residues. CDR3 nucleotide sequence: TGCGCCAGCAGCCAAGACGTGACAGGGGTTGGTGAAAAACTGTTTTTT. Translation: CASSQDVTGVGEKLFF.

The chain employs TRBV10-3 and TRBJ1-5; D is uncertain. The germline CDR1 and CDR2 sequences are ENHRY and SYGVKD. Trimming pared 6 bases from V and 1 base from J, leaving 10 bases between. The length of the CDR3 is 14 residues. The CDR3 loop is CAISLTGSNQPQHF. CDR3 nucleotides: TGTGCCATCAGCCTGACGGGGAGCAATCAGCCCCAGCATTTT.

The V gene is TRBV10-3, the J gene TRBJ1-1, with a possible D match to TRBD1 (5 bases). Germline values: CDR1 ENHRY, CDR2 SYGVKD. V was pared by 7 bases and J by 0 bases, with 12 bases between. This CDR3 has 14 residues. Written as DNA, the CDR3 is TGTGCCATCACTGCAGACAGTGTGAACACTGAAGCTTTCTTT. Amino acids: CAITADSVNTEAFF.

Only a few counts were recorded for this clonotype. The chain joins TRBV20-1 to TRBJ1-1; 7 positions match TRBD1. In germline, CDR1 is DFQATT, CDR2 SNEGSKA (reference sequence). Losses at the gene ends were 5 bases for V and 1 base for J; bases not matched to a gene: 7. CDR3 length: 14 amino acids. CDR3 coding DNA: TGCAGTGCTTACGGACAGGATGCGAACACTGAAGCTTTCTTT. Translated: CSAYGQDANTEAFF.

The sample holds many counts of this clonotype. The genes are TRBV11-1 and TRBJ2-3; D is perhaps TRBD1 (6 bases). Trimming removed 5 bases at V and 2 bases at J, with 20 bases between. Germline V gene data show CDR1 as SGHAT and CDR2 as FQDESV (reference sequence). The CDR3 has 17 amino acids. As DNA, the CDR3 is TGTGCCAGCAGCCCACTCTCCCTTTGGGGGCTCACAGATACGCAGTATTTT. This encodes CASSPLSLWGLTDTQYF.

This clonotype was counted at least ten times. The chain couples TRBV20-1 to TRBJ2-5, with D hard to call. The ends were cut back, 3 bases at V and 1 base at J, with 9 bases in the middle. In germline, CDR1 is DFQATT, CDR2 SNEGSKA (reference sequence). The CDR3 runs to 13 residues. CDR3 sequence: CSASRPPQETQYF. In DNA, the CDR3 is TGCAGTGCTAGTAGGCCACCCCAAGAGACCCAGTACTTC.

V is TRBV5-1 and J is TRBJ2-5, with D tentatively TRBD1 (6 bases). V was clipped by 3 bases and J by 11 bases, with 29 bases between them. The length of the CDR3 is 17 residues. Germline CDR1 SGHRS, CDR2 YFSETQ. The CDR3 spells CASSYTPATGKYVEQYF. The CDR3 DNA sequence: TGCGCCAGCAGCTACACTCCCGCAACAGGGAAGTACGTAGAGCAGTACTTC.

Many counts were recorded for this clonotype. The chain carries TRBV15 and TRBJ2-6; a possible D gene is TRBD2 (5 bases). The germline gives CDR1 LNHNV, CDR2 YYDKDF (reference sequence). V gave up 1 base and J gave up 4 bases, with 11 bases separating them. The CDR3 is 16 residues long. CDR3 nucleotide sequence: TGTGCCACCAGCAGAGGAGGGTTTTCGGGGGCCAACGTCCTGACTTTC. Translated, it gives CATSRGGFSGANVLTF.

This chain connects TRBV4-1 to TRBJ2-7; a possible D gene is TRBD2 (7 bases). The CDR3 covers 15 residues. The germline CDR1 and CDR2 sequences are MGHRA and YSYEKL. Trimming left V 4 bases short and J 2 bases short, with 15 bases between. This CDR3 is CASSPGGGGAYEQYF. The CDR3, as DNA: TGCGCCAGCAGCCCCGGGGGAGGGGGGGCCTACGAGCAGTACTTC.

Comment on this clonotype: Its ends do not fully match the called genes, so a read error is possible. Here the CDR3 reads CTSEGGASSYNEQFF. The DNA of the CDR3 is TGTACCAGCGAGGGGGGGGCGAGCTCCTACAATGAGCAGTTCTTC. V gene TRBV28 combines with J gene TRBJ2-1; possibly TRBD2 for D (7 bases). Looked up from germline, CDR1 is MDHEN and CDR2 is SYDVKM. The CDR3 consists of 15 residues.

The chain has TRBV7-2 and TRBJ2-1; no reliable D call. Looked up from germline, CDR1 is SGHTA and CDR2 is FQGNSA. The V gene lost 4 bases and the J gene lost 6 bases, with 13 bases spanning the gap. The CDR3 length is 14 residues. The CDR3 loop reads CASSSAMGLNEQFF. The CDR3 DNA reads as TGTGCCAGCAGCTCGGCAATGGGCCTCAATGAGCAGTTCTTC.

This clonotype occurred many times. The V call is TRBV4-2, the J call TRBJ2-5, with 7 positions matching TRBD1. Unmatched junction bases numbered 8, after V lost 4 bases and J lost 3 bases. The CDR3 runs 15 residues. Germline values: CDR1 LGHNA, CDR2 YNFKEQ. CDR3 protein: CASSLLRGTEETQYF. The CDR3 DNA follows: TGTGCCAGCAGCCTCCTAAGGGGGACAGAAGAGACCCAGTACTTC.

This chain links TRBV7-8 with TRBJ2-7; D not certain. The CDR3 spans 11 residues. V was pared by 5 bases and J by 7 bases, with 9 bases between. Germline CDR1 is SGHVS and CDR2 is FQNEAQ. The chain's CDR3 is CASSRRSEQYF. CDR3 DNA sequence: TGTGCCAGCAGCCGAAGATCTGAGCAGTACTTC.

With regard to this clonotype: One base away lies a much larger clone, so this may be a sequencing read error. V is TRBV30 and J is TRBJ2-7; D is unresolved. This CDR3 has 13 residues. Per the germline V gene, CDR1 is GTSNPN and CDR2 is SVGIG (reference sequence). V lost 2 bases and J lost 4, with 12 bases in between. This CDR3 is CAWSLAASYEQYF. The CDR3, as DNA: TGTGCCTGGAGTTTAGCAGCGTCGTACGAGCAGTACTTC.

The CDR3 sequence is CASTSRFTEAFF. CDR3 nucleotide sequence: TGTGCCAGCACTTCCCGATTCACTGAAGCTTTCTTT. This rearrangement joins TRBV6-5 to TRBJ1-1; no definite D call. The CDR3 has 12 amino acids. Germline V gene sequence: CDR1 MNHEY, CDR2 SVGAGI. V was cut by 7 bases and J by 4 bases, with 10 bases left in between.

Regarding this clonotype: Given a much more abundant clone one base away, this may be a read error. The chain combines TRBV9 with TRBJ2-7; unclear D gene. V was shortened by 0 bases and J by 2 bases, with 9 bases between the two germline ends. Germline lookup yields CDR1 SGDLS and CDR2 YYNGEE. The length of the CDR3 is 14 residues. The CDR3: CASSVGDVTYEQYF. CDR3 nucleotides: TGTGCCAGCAGCGTAGGCGACGTTACCTACGAGCAGTACTTC.

This chain joins TRBV10-3 and TRBJ1-6; no clear D gene. The CDR3 loop spans 12 amino acids. CDR1 and CDR2 from the germline V gene are ENHRY and SYGVKD. V lost 11 bases to trimming and J lost 7 bases, with 12 bases between them. CDR3 DNA: TGTGCCGCAGGTGAGGGCAATTCACCCCTCCACTTT. Amino acids: CAAGEGNSPLHF.

With respect to this clonotype: A clone one base away is much larger, so this may be a read error. V usage is TRBV7-2 and J usage is TRBJ2-1, with D unclear. The CDR3 loop spans 12 amino acids. The ends were cut back, 2 bases at V and 6 bases at J, with 5 bases in the middle. Per the germline V gene, CDR1 is SGHTA and CDR2 is FQGNSA. The CDR3 bases are TGTGCCAGCAGCTTACAGTTCAATGAGCAGTTCTTC. Its translation: CASSLQFNEQFF. Based on the CDR3 plus reference TRBV7-2 and TRBJ2-1, the full variable domain is GAGVSQSPSNKVTEKGKDVELRCDPISGHTALYWYRQSLGQGLEFLIYFQGNSAPDKSGLPSDRFSAERTGGSVSTLTIQRTQQEDSAVYLCASSLQFNEQFFGPGTRLTVL.

This clonotype was counted at least ten times. This chain joins TRBV20-1 and TRBJ2-7, with D hard to call. The V and J ends lost 3 bases and 2 bases respectively, with 14 bases between them. The CDR3 length is 14 residues. From germline, CDR1 is DFQATT and CDR2 SNEGSKA (reference sequence). CDR3 in amino acids: CSASPSSAAYEQYF. CDR3 sequence (DNA): TGCAGTGCTAGTCCTTCTTCAGCAGCCTACGAGCAGTACTTC.

At least ten counts were recorded for this clonotype. This rearrangement joins TRBV7-2 to TRBJ1-4; 7 bases match TRBD1. The germline V gene has CDR1 SGHTA and CDR2 FQGNSA. The CDR3 loop spans 15 amino acids. J gave up 6 bases and V 5 bases, and 9 bases lay outside the gene matches. The CDR3, as DNA: TGTGCCAGCAGCCCTCAGGGGGTCAGTTATGAAAAACTGTTTTTT. Translating it yields CASSPQGVSYEKLFF.